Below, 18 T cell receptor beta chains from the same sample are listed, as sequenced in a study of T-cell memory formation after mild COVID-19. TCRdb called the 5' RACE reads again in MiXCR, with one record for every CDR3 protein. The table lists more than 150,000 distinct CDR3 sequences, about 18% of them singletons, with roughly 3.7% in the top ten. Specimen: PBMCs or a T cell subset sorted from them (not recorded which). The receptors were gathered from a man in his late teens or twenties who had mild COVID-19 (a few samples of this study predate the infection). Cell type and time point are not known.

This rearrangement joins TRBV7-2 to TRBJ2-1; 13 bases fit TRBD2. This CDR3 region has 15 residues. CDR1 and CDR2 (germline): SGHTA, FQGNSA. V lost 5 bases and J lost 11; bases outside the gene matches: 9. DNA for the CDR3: TGTGCCAGCAGCCCCGGGGGGGGACTAGCGGGGAAGCAGTTCTTC. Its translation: CASSPGGGLAGKQFF. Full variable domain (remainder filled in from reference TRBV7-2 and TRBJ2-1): GAGVSQSPSNKVTEKGKDVELRCDPISGHTALYWYRQSLGQGLEFLIYFQGNSAPDKSGLPSDRFSAERTGGSVSTLTIQRTQQEDSAVYLCASSPGGGLAGKQFFGPGTRLTVL.

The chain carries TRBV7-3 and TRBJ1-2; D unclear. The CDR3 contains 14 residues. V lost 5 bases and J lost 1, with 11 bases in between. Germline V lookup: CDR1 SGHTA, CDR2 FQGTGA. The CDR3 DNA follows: TGTGCCAGCAGCACTAGTTCGCGTAACTATGGCTACACCTTC. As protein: CASSTSSRNYGYTF.

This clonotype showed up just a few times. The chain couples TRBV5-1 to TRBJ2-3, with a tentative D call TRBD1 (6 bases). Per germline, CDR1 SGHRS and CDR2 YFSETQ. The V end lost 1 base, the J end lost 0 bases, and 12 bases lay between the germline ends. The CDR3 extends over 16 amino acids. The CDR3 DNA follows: TGCGCCAGCAGCTTGAGGACAGTCTCTAGCACAGATACGCAGTATTTT. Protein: CASSLRTVSSTDTQYF.

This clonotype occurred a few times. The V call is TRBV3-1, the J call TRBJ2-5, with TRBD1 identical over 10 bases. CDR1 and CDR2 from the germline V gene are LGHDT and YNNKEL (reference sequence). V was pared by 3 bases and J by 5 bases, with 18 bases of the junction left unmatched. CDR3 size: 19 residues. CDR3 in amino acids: CASSQPRQGAAGRKETQYF. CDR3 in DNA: TGTGCCAGCAGCCAGCCTAGACAGGGGGCGGCAGGCAGGAAGGAGACCCAGTACTTC.

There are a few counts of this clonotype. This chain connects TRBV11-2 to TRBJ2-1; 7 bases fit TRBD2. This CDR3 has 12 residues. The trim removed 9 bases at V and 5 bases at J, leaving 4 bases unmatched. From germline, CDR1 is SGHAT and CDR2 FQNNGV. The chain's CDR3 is CASGLVHNEQFF. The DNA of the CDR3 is TGTGCCAGTGGACTAGTTCACAATGAGCAGTTCTTC.

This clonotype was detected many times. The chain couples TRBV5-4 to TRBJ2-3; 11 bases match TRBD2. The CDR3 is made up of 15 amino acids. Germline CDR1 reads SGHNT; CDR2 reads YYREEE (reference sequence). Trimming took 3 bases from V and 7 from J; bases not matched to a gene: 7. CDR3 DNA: TGTGCCAGCAGCTCGACGACTAGCGGGGCATATACGCAGTATTTT. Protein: CASSSTTSGAYTQYF.

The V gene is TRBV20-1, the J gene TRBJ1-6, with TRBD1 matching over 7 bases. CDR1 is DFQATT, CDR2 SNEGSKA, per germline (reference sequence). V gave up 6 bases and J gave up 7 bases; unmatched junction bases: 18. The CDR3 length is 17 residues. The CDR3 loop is CSAQPGQFPPGNSPLHF. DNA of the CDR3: TGCAGTGCGCAACCGGGACAGTTCCCTCCAGGGAATTCACCCCTCCACTTT.

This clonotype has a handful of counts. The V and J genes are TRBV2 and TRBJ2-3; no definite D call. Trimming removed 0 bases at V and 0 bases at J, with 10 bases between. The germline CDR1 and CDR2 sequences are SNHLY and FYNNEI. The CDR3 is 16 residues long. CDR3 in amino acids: CASSEAPSTSTDTQYF. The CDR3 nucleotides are TGTGCCAGCAGTGAAGCGCCCAGTACTAGCACAGATACGCAGTATTTT. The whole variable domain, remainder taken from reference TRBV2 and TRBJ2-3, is EPEVTQTPSHQVTQMGQEVILRCVPISNHLYFYWYRQILGQKVEFLVSFYNNEISEKSEIFDDQFSVERPDGSNFTLKIRSTKLEDSAMYFCASSEAPSTSTDTQYFGPGTRLTVL.

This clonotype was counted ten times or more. The CDR3 DNA sequence: TGCGCCAGCAGCCCCAGACTGTATGAAAAACTGTTTTTT. Its translation: CASSPRLYEKLFF. The chain couples TRBV4-1 to TRBJ1-4; D is unresolved. Deletions cut 4 bases from V and 6 bases from J, with 9 bases between. CDR1 MGHRA and CDR2 YSYEKL come from the germline V gene. The CDR3 has 13 amino acids.

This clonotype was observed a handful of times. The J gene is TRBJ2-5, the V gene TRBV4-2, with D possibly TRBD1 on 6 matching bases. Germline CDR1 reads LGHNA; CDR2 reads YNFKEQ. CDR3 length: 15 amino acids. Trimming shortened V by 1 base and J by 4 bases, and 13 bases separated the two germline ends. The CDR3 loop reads CASSQGGPSGETQYF. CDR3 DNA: TGTGCCAGCAGCCAAGGGGGGCCGTCTGGAGAGACCCAGTACTTC.

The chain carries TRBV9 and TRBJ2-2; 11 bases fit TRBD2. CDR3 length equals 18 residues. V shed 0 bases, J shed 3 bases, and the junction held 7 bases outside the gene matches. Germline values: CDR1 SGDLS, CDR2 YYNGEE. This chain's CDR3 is CASSVEVAGGPYTGELFF. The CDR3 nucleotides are TGTGCCAGCAGCGTAGAGGTAGCGGGGGGGCCGTACACCGGGGAGCTGTTTTTT.

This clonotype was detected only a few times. This CDR3 is CATTTTYNSPLHF. CDR3 in DNA: TGTGCCACTACGACTACATATAATTCACCCCTCCACTTT. The chain couples TRBV7-2 to TRBJ1-6; D uncertain. Germline V gives CDR1 SGHTA, CDR2 FQGNSA. V was pared by 10 bases and J by 4 bases, with 11 bases between. There are 13 residues in the CDR3.

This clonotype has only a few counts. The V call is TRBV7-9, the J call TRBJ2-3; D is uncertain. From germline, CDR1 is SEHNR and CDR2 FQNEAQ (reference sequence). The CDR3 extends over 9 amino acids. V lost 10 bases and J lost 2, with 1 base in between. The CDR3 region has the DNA TGTGCCATCACAGATACGCAGTATTTT. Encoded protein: CAITDTQYF.

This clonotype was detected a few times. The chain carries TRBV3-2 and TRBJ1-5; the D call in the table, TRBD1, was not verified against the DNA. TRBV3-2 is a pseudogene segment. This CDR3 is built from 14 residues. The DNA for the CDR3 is TGTGCCAGCAGCCCGACAGGGACCTTCCGGCCCCAGCATTTT. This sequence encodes CASSPTGTFRPQHF.

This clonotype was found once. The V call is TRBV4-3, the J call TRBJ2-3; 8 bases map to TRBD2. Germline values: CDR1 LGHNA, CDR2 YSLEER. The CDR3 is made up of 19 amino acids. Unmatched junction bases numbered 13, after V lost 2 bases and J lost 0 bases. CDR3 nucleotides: TGCGCCAGCAGCCAAAACGGACTAGCTTTCGCCCCAAGCACAGATACGCAGTATTTT. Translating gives CASSQNGLAFAPSTDTQYF.

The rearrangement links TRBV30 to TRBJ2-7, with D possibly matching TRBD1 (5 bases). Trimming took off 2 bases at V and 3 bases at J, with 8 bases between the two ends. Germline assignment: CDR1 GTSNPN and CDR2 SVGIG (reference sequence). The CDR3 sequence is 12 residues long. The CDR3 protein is CAWSNRYYEQYF. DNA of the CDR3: TGTGCCTGGAGTAACAGGTACTACGAGCAGTACTTC.

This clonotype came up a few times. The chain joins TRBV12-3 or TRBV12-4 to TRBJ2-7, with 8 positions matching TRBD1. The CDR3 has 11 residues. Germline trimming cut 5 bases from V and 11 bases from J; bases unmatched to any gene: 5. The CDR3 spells CASSLGQGKYF. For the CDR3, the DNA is TGTGCCAGCAGTCTAGGACAGGGAAAGTACTTC.

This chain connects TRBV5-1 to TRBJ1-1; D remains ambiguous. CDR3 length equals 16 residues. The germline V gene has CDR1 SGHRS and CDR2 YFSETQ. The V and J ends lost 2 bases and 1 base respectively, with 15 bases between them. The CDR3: CASSLGISRQNTEAFF. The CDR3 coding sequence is TGCGCCAGCAGCTTAGGCATCTCCAGACAGAACACTGAAGCTTTCTTT.